This entry features one T cell receptor (beta chain) sequence. This record belongs to a study of blood T cell repertoires in COVID-19. About the study: The samples span acute and convalescent COVID-19 from the United States, Italy and Spain. T cells, B-cell-depleted T cells, or PBMCs provided the cDNA or gDNA that served as material.

Methods used by the authors: Amplification of reference gene primers was used by the study to estimate nucleated cell counts. Data came from immunoSEQ multiplex PCR; TCRdb stores just in-frame clones and leaves some out. V, J and clone size were drawn from that table, and D and trimming were deduced from the DNA. Of some 220,000 clones listed, roughly 80% are singletons. From germline, CDR1 is SGHKS and CDR2 YYEKEE (reference sequence). With 2 bases removed from V and 2 bases from J, the gap between germline ends came to 7 bases. This CDR3 has 14 residues. This clonotype was sampled from an older woman with acute or convalescent COVID-19. V and J are TRBV5-5 and TRBJ1-4; possibly TRBD1 for D (6 bases). The source material was peripheral blood. CDR3 coding DNA: TGTGCCAGCAGCTTAACAGGGACTAATGAAAAACTGTTTTTT. It is translated as CASSLTGTNEKLFF.